Presented here are 20 T cell receptor beta chains from one specimen sequenced in a study of CD8+ T cells in alopecia areata (dated by TCRdb to 2016 to 2019). What the time point label conveys for this sample: less than five weeks on oral tofacitinib. What the treatment or condition label conveys for this sample: oral pan-JAK inhibitor, 5-10 mg twice daily. The method behind the library was the immunoSEQ multiplex PCR assay. RNA was extracted from all samples and reverse transcribed into cDNA, which served as template for TCR sequencing. TCRdb mirrors the immuneACCESS table, restricted to in-frame sequences. Some clones are absent from its copies; in checked studies, under half trace to an unresolved V gene, and the reason for the others is unknown. This sample lists 40,000 to 50,000 clones; 65% were detected once. Of the sample, 20% to 25% falls within the top ten clones. This material consisted of CD8+ T cells sorted from blood, taken at week 4, from a patient treated with tofacitinib. These receptors were taken from a human donor with alopecia areata.

This clone showed up just a few times. This rearrangement joins TRBV29-1 to TRBJ1-1; D gene uncertain. CDR1 is SQVTM, CDR2 ANQGSEA, per germline. V shed 4 bases and J shed 1 base, with 4 bases lying between them. This CDR3 spans 11 amino acids. CDR3 nucleotide sequence: TGCAGCGTTGGGAGGAACACTGAAGCTTTCTTT. Translated, it gives CSVGRNTEAFF.

V gene TRBV27 combines with J gene TRBJ2-7; maybe TRBD2 (6 bases). The CDR3 is 13 residues long. The germline CDR1 and CDR2 sequences are MNHEY and SMNVEV (reference sequence). The V and J ends lost 8 bases and 2 bases respectively, with 13 bases between them. The CDR3 spells CASAPGEPYEQYF. Here the CDR3 DNA reads TGTGCCAGCGCCCCGGGGGAGCCCTACGAGCAGTACTTC.

The rearrangement joins TRBV10-2 to TRBJ2-5, with 7 bases identical to TRBD2. The DNA end is a closer match to TRBJ2-7, so the J assignment may be wrong. This CDR3 comprises 13 residues. Per germline, CDR1 WSHSY and CDR2 SAAADI. The CDR3 DNA follows: TGCGCCAGCGCAGCGGGGCTGACCTACGAGCAGTACTTC. This sequence encodes CASAAGLTYEQYF.

The chain has TRBV7-3 and TRBJ2-3; TRBD2 aligns across 9 bases. The CDR3 is made up of 15 amino acids. The germline V gene encodes CDR1 SGHTA and CDR2 FQGTGA. V dropped 5 bases and J dropped 5; count of bases not matched to a gene: 8. CDR3 sequence: CASSPSGGLGDTQYF. The CDR3 coding sequence is TGTGCCAGCAGCCCCAGCGGGGGGTTGGGAGATACGCAGTATTTT.

The V and J genes are TRBV4-1 and TRBJ2-1; 13 nucleotides agree with TRBD2. After removal of 5 bases from V and 5 bases from J, the junction contained 9 bases not matched to a gene. Germline V gives CDR1 MGHRA, CDR2 YSYEKL. The CDR3 extends over 17 amino acids. CDR3 bases: TGCGCCAGCAGCATCTTTAGGACTAGCGGGGGAGACAATGAGCAGTTCTTC. Translation: CASSIFRTSGGDNEQFF.

The chain has TRBV27 and TRBJ2-7; D gene unclear. The CDR3 consists of 18 residues. V was trimmed by 5 bases and J by 0 bases, leaving 23 bases between them. CDR1 is MNHEY and CDR2 is SMNVEV in the germline V gene (reference sequence). The CDR3 reads CASSPFYPDKSYSYEQYF. CDR3 DNA: TGTGCCAGCAGTCCATTTTACCCCGACAAATCCTACTCCTACGAGCAGTACTTC.

Comment on this clone: This sample includes further DNA sequences coding for the same CDR3. The rearrangement links TRBV6-5 to TRBJ1-5; possibly TRBD1 for D (6 bases). From germline, CDR1 is MNHEY and CDR2 SVGAGI. V was cut by 2 bases and J by 0 bases, with 8 bases left in between. The CDR3 is 15 amino acids. The CDR3 DNA follows: TGTGCCAGCAGTTACAGACAGGATAGCAATCAGCCCCAGCATTTT. Encoded protein: CASSYRQDSNQPQHF.

The chain links TRBV27 to TRBJ1-5; D remains ambiguous. CDR1 is MNHEY and CDR2 is SMNVEV in the germline V gene (reference sequence). The CDR3 runs 14 residues. Trimming left V 5 bases short and J 0 bases short, with 8 bases between. The CDR3 DNA reads TGTGCCAGCAGTGTTCTCTATAGCAATCAGCCCCAGCATTTT. It specifies CASSVLYSNQPQHF.

This clone appeared a single time. The chain joins TRBV7-8 to TRBJ2-3; 11 nucleotides align to TRBD2. This CDR3 is built from 15 residues. The V and J ends lost 5 bases and 6 bases, in that order; junction bases with no gene match: 7. From germline, CDR1 is SGHVS and CDR2 FQNEAQ. CDR3 coding DNA: TGTGCCAGCAGCCCACTAGCGGGGGACTTGGATACGCAGTATTTT. Translated, it gives CASSPLAGDLDTQYF.

The chain employs TRBV6-6 and TRBJ1-1; no reliable D call. The CDR3 runs 12 residues. Trimming left V 4 bases short and J 2 bases short, with 5 bases between. Germline CDR1 is MNHNY and CDR2 is SVGAGI (reference sequence). DNA of the CDR3: TGTGCCAGCAGTTTATCCAACACTGAAGCTTTCTTT. This translates into CASSLSNTEAFF.

This clone has only a few counts. V usage is TRBV5-6 and J usage is TRBJ2-7; D is uncertain. The CDR3 runs to 12 residues. Trimming cost V 4 bases and J 6 bases, with 11 bases left between them. Germline V gives CDR1 SGHDT, CDR2 YYEEEE. CDR3 sequence reads: CASSPGSSEQYF. Written as DNA, the CDR3 is TGTGCCAGCAGCCCCGGATCGTCCGAGCAGTACTTC.

This chain joins TRBV5-1 and TRBJ2-1, with TRBD2 identical over 7 bases. CDR1 is SGHRS, CDR2 YFSETQ, per germline. This CDR3 is 12 amino acids long. With V trimmed by 4 bases and J by 7 bases, 2 bases remained unmatched. CDR3 sequence: CASSIGGNEQFF. CDR3 in DNA: TGCGCCAGCAGCATCGGGGGGAATGAGCAGTTCTTC.

The chain carries TRBV9 and TRBJ2-3; 9 nucleotides line up with TRBD2. The V gene's germline CDR1 is SGDLS and CDR2 YYNGEE. CDR3 length equals 16 residues. V was pared by 0 bases and J by 2 bases, with 4 bases of the junction left unmatched. CDR3 nucleotide sequence: TGTGCCAGCAGCGTAGTGGCTAGCGGGACCACAGATACGCAGTATTTT. It specifies CASSVVASGTTDTQYF.

This clone was detected a few times. This sequence joins TRBV19 and TRBJ2-7; 12 bases line up with TRBD1. Looked up from germline, CDR1 is LNHDA and CDR2 is SQIVND (reference sequence). The CDR3 totals 14 residues. The J segment lost 6 bases and the V segment lost 3 bases, leaving 3 bases of the junction unmatched. Here the CDR3 DNA reads TGTGCCAGTAGTATGGGGACAGGGGGCGCCGAGCAGTACTTC. Its protein product is CASSMGTGGAEQYF.

The chain uses TRBV29-1 and TRBJ1-2; weak D call: TRBD1 (5 bases). Looked up from germline, CDR1 is SQVTM and CDR2 is ANQGSEA. The CDR3 sequence is 13 residues long. Trimming pared 8 bases from V and 7 bases from J, leaving 20 bases between. The CDR3: CSCAELSGAGYTF. CDR3 DNA: TGCAGCTGTGCAGAGCTTAGCGGGGCTGGCTACACCTTC. The full variable domain, its missing parts supplied by reference TRBV29-1 and TRBJ1-2, is SAVISQKPSRDICQRGTSLTIQCQVDSQVTMMFWYRQQPGQSLTLIATANQGSEATYESGFVIDKFPISRPNLTFSTLTVSNMSPEDSSIYLCSCAELSGAGYTFGSGTRLTVV.

This clone was counted a few times. V is TRBV7-7 and J is TRBJ1-1; D not resolved. The CDR3 sequence is 13 residues long. CDR1 and CDR2 from the germline V gene are SSHAT and FNYEAQ (reference sequence). V gave up 3 bases and J gave up 2 bases, with 7 bases separating them. In nucleotides, the CDR3 is TGTGCCAGCAGCTTGACTCTAAACACTGAAGCTTTCTTT. Translating gives CASSLTLNTEAFF.

This clone was detected once. V gene TRBV5-1 combines with J gene TRBJ2-2, with TRBD1 matching over 9 bases. The CDR3 sequence is 15 residues long. Germline V gene lookup returns CDR1 SGHRS and CDR2 YFSETQ. J lost 7 bases, V lost 5 bases, and 9 bases had no gene match. The CDR3 is CASRPPGQGFGELFF. In DNA, the CDR3 is TGCGCCAGCAGGCCGCCGGGACAGGGATTCGGGGAGCTGTTTTTT. The whole variable domain, filled in from reference TRBV5-1 and TRBJ2-2, reads KAGVTQTPRYLIKTRGQQVTLSCSPISGHRSVSWYQQTPGQGLQFLFEYFSETQRNKGNFPGRFSGRQFSNSRSEMNVSTLELGDSALYLCASRPPGQGFGELFFGEGSRLTVL.

The chain couples TRBV13 to TRBJ1-2; the D gene is possibly TRBD1 (6 bases). This CDR3 is 15 amino acids long. The V end was cut by 5 bases, the J end by 6 bases, with 19 bases between. Germline CDR1 is PRHDT and CDR2 is FYEKMQ (reference sequence). CDR3 protein: CASSETNQGLDGYTF. The DNA for the CDR3 is TGTGCCAGCAGCGAGACGAATCAGGGGTTGGATGGCTACACCTTC.

The rearrangement uses TRBV2 and TRBJ2-3; the match to TRBD2 covers 7 bases. The trim removed 5 bases at V and 5 bases at J, leaving 13 bases unmatched. CDR3 length equals 16 residues. CDR1 is SNHLY and CDR2 is FYNNEI in the germline V gene. The CDR3 DNA reads as TGTGCCAGCAGTCGGCCCCTATCGGGGGAGGGAGATACGCAGTATTTT. It translates to CASSRPLSGEGDTQYF.

J is TRBJ2-3 and V is TRBV29-1, with D perhaps matching TRBD1 (5 bases). Germline V CDR1 and CDR2: SQVTM, ANQGSEA. CDR3 size: 14 residues. V was cut by 0 bases and J by 2 bases, with 9 bases left in between. The CDR3, as DNA: TGCAGCGTTGAAGAAGGGGATTACACAGATACGCAGTATTTT. This encodes CSVEEGDYTDTQYF.